A single sample is the source of the 11 T cell receptor beta chains below, sequenced in a study of cytomegalovirus exposure and HLA in healthy donors. The PCR had 60 Vbeta and 13 Jbeta primers. Profiling relied on immunoSEQ multiplex PCR, and the TCRdb table lists in-frame clones only, not all of them. There are under 200,000 clones in the sample; around 87% occur only once, and around 0.98% lies in the top ten. Sequenced sample: PBMCs. The receptor set was obtained from a boy under 10 years old in good health and CMV-seronegative.

This clone occurred a few times. V is TRBV27 and J is TRBJ2-1; 7 positions match TRBD2. V was clipped by 3 bases and J by 0 bases; unmatched bases: 5. The germline CDR1 and CDR2 sequences are MNHEY and SMNVEV (reference sequence). The CDR3 is made up of 16 amino acids. The CDR3 DNA reads as TGTGCCAGCAGTTTTACTAGCGTACCCTCCTACAATGAGCAGTTCTTC. This gives the protein CASSFTSVPSYNEQFF.

The chain is built from TRBV16 and TRBJ1-5; TRBD1 might be the D (5 bases). Per the germline V gene, CDR1 is KGHSY and CDR2 is FQNENV. CDR3 length equals 14 residues. Deletions cut 9 bases from V and 0 bases from J, with 12 bases between. The CDR3 DNA follows: TGTGCCAGTTCGGACACCTTTAGCAATCAGCCCCAGCATTTT. Translation gives CASSDTFSNQPQHF.

V and J are TRBV28 and TRBJ1-5; TRBD1 matches at 9 bases. The CDR3 is made up of 16 amino acids. After removal of 5 bases from V and 8 bases from J, the junction contained 13 bases not matched to a gene. Per the germline V gene, CDR1 is MDHEN and CDR2 is SYDVKM. The CDR3: CASSLTGTGLIEPQHF. CDR3 bases: TGTGCCAGCAGTCTGACGGGGACAGGGCTTATTGAGCCCCAGCATTTT.

The genes are TRBV6-1 and TRBJ2-3, with a possible D match to TRBD2 (5 bases). CDR1 MNHNS and CDR2 SASEGT come from the germline V gene. The CDR3 runs to 17 residues. V lost 4 bases and J 2 bases, leaving 19 bases between the germline ends. The CDR3 reads CASSAISTGIPTDTQYF. CDR3 sequence (DNA): TGTGCCAGCAGTGCAATTTCCACCGGGATCCCCACAGATACGCAGTATTTT.

V gene TRBV27 combines with J gene TRBJ1-5, with D possibly being TRBD1 (6 bases). V was cut by 6 bases and J by 1 base, with 19 bases left in between. The CDR3 consists of 17 residues. The V gene's germline CDR1 is MNHEY and CDR2 SMNVEV (reference sequence). The chain's CDR3 is CASSRTSIQGSNQPQHF. CDR3 coding DNA: TGTGCCAGCAGCCGAACCTCGATACAGGGCAGCAATCAGCCCCAGCATTTT.

The rearrangement joins TRBV30 to TRBJ2-7; a weak D match, TRBD2 (7 bases). V was pared by 1 base and J by 4 bases, with 14 bases between. The germline V gene encodes CDR1 GTSNPN and CDR2 SVGIG (reference sequence). This CDR3 comprises 14 residues. The CDR3 reads CAWSAGRGAYEQYF. Here the CDR3 DNA reads TGTGCCTGGAGTGCTGGACGGGGGGCTTACGAGCAGTACTTC.

The chain employs TRBV5-5 and TRBJ2-3; 11 positions agree with TRBD2. After removal of 4 bases from V and 6 bases from J, the junction contained 7 bases not matched to a gene. Germline values: CDR1 SGHKS, CDR2 YYEKEE (reference sequence). The CDR3 sequence is 15 residues long. The CDR3 region is CASSLSGGASDTQYF. CDR3 in DNA: TGTGCCAGCAGCCTTAGCGGGGGGGCCTCGGATACGCAGTATTTT. Full variable domain (rest looked up from reference TRBV5-5 and TRBJ2-3): DAGVTQSPTHLIKTRGQQVTLRCSPISGHKSVSWYQQVLGQGPQFIFQYYEKEERGRGNFPDRFSARQFPNYSSELNVNALLLGDSALYLCASSLSGGASDTQYFGPGTRLTVL.

This chain connects TRBV6-1 to TRBJ1-1; tentative D call: TRBD1 (5 bases). V dropped 2 bases and J dropped 3 bases, with 13 bases sitting between them. Per the germline V gene, CDR1 is MNHNS and CDR2 is SASEGT. The CDR3 spans 15 residues. The CDR3 reads CASSERSGLYTEAFF. The CDR3 DNA reads TGTGCCAGCAGTGAAAGGTCAGGGCTGTACACTGAAGCTTTCTTT.

The chain employs TRBV27 and TRBJ1-5; D gene unclear. The germline V and J ends were trimmed by 0 bases and 5 bases, with 5 bases remaining between them. The CDR3 totals 13 residues. The germline gives CDR1 MNHEY, CDR2 SMNVEV (reference sequence). The CDR3 bases are TGTGCCAGCAGTTTATCCGGGTATCAGCCCCAGCATTTT. Translated: CASSLSGYQPQHF.

V is TRBV5-8 and J is TRBJ2-5; weak D call: TRBD2 (6 bases). In germline, CDR1 is SGHTS, CDR2 YDEGEE. V was shortened by 4 bases and J by 1 base, with 17 bases between the two germline ends. The CDR3 runs to 16 residues. CDR3 in DNA: TGTGCCAGCAGCCAGTGGGGGAGGCAGACCCAAGAGACCCAGTACTTC. Translating gives CASSQWGRQTQETQYF.

The V gene is TRBV9, the J gene TRBJ1-4; D is uncertain. CDR1 and CDR2 (germline): SGDLS, YYNGEE. V was clipped by 4 bases and J by 8 bases, with 24 bases between them. This CDR3 is built from 17 residues. The CDR3 here is CASSPLVGGSGGEKLFF. In nucleotides, the CDR3 is TGTGCCAGCAGCCCCCTAGTTGGCGGGTCAGGAGGGGAAAAACTGTTTTTT.